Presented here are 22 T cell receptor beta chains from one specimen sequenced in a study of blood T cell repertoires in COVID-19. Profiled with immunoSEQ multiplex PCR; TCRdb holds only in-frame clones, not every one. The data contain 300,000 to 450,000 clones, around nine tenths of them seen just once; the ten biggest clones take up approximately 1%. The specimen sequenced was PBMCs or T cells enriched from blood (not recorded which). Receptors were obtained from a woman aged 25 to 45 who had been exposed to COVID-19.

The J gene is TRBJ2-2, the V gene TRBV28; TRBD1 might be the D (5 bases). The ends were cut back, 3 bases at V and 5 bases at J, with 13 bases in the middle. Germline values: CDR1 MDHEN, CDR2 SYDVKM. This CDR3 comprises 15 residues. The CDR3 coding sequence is TGTGCCAGCAGTTTCGTCAGGGTATGGACCGGGGAGCTGTTTTTT. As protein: CASSFVRVWTGELFF.

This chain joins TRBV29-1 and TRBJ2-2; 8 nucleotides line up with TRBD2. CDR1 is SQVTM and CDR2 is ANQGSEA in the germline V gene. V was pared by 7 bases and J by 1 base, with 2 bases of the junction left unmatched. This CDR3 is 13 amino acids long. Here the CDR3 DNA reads TGCAGCGCCCTAGCGGGGAACACCGGGGAGCTGTTTTTT. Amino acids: CSALAGNTGELFF.

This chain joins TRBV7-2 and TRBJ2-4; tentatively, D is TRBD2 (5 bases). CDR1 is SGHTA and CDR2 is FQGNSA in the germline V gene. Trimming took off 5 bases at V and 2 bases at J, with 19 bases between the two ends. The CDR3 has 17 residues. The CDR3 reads CASSLSPGGLTKNIQYF. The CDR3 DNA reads TGTGCCAGCAGCCTATCCCCTGGCGGGTTAACCAAAAACATTCAGTACTTC.

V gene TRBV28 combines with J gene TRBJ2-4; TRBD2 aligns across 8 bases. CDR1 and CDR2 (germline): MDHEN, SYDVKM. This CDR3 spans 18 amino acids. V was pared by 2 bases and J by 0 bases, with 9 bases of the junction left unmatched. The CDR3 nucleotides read TGTGCCAGCAGTTTACCCCTCCGGGAGGGCTTAGCCAAAAACATTCAGTACTTC. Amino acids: CASSLPLREGLAKNIQYF.

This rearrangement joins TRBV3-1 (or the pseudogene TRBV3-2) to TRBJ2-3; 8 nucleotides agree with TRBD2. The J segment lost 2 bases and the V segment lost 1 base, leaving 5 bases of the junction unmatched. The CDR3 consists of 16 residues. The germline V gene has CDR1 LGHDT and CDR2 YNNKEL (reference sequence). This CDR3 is CASSQGASGYTDTQYF. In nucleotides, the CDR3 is TGTGCCAGCAGCCAAGGGGCTAGCGGGTACACAGATACGCAGTATTTT.

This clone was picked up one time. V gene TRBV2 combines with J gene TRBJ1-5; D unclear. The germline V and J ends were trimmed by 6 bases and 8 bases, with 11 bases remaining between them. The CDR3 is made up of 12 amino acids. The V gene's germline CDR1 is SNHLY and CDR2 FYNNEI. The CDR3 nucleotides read TGTGCCAGCAGGGCCCTCATGGAGCCCCAGCATTTT. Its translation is CASRALMEPQHF.

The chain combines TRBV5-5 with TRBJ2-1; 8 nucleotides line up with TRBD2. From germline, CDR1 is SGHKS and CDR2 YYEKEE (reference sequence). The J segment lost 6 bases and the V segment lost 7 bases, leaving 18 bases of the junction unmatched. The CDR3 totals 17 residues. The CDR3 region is CASSWGLAGALGNEQFF. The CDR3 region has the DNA TGTGCCAGCTCCTGGGGGCTAGCGGGCGCGCTGGGCAATGAGCAGTTCTTC.

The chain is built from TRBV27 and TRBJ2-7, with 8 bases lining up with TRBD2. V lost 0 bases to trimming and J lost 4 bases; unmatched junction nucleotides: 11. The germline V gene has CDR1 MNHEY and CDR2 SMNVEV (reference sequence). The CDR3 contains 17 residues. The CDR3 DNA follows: TGTGCCAGCAGTTTATCCTCGGGTAGCGGGAACCAATACGAGCAGTACTTC. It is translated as CASSLSSGSGNQYEQYF.

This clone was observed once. In DNA, the CDR3 is TGTGCCAGCAGCTTAGCCGGGACAGTCTACGAGCAGTACTTC. Translated, it gives CASSLAGTVYEQYF. The chain joins TRBV7-9 to TRBJ2-7; 7 nucleotides align to TRBD1. V shed 0 bases and J 3 bases; nucleotides not matched to a gene: 2. Germline CDR1 SEHNR, CDR2 FQNEAQ (reference sequence). This CDR3 contains 14 residues.

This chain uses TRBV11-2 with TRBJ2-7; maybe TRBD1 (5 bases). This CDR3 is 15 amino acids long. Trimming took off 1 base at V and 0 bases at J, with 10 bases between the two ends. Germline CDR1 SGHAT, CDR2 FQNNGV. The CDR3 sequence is CASSLGQGYSYEQYF. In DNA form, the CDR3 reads TGTGCCAGCAGCTTAGGTCAGGGCTACTCCTACGAGCAGTACTTC.

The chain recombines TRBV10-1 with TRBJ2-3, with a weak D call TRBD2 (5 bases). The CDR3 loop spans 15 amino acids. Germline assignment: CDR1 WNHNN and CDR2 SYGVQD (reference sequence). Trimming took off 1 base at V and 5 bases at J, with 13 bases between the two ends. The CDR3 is CASSEFEGAGDTQYF. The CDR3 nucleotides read TGCGCCAGCAGTGAGTTTGAGGGAGCTGGAGATACGCAGTATTTT.

The CDR3 loop is CASRKSAVLVYEQYF. The CDR3 DNA sequence: TGTGCCAGCAGGAAGTCTGCGGTGCTGGTTTACGAGCAGTACTTC. The chain uses TRBV6-5 and TRBJ2-7; the D is unclear. The CDR3 extends over 15 amino acids. Per the germline V gene, CDR1 is MNHEY and CDR2 is SVGAGI. The ends were cut back, 6 bases at V and 4 bases at J, with 19 bases in the middle.

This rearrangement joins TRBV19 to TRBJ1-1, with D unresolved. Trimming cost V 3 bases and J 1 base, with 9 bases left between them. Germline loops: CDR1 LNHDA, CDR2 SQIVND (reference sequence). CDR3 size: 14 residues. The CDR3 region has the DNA TGTGCCAGTAGTATTGGGTCGGGGAACACTGAAGCTTTCTTT. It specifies CASSIGSGNTEAFF.

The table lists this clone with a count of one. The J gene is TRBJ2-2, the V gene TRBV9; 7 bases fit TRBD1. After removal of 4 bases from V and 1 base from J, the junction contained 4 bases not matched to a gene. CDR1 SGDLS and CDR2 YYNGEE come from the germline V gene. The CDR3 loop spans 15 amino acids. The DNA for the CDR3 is TGTGCCAGCAGCCTGGGACAGCTGAACACCGGGGAGCTGTTTTTT. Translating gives CASSLGQLNTGELFF.

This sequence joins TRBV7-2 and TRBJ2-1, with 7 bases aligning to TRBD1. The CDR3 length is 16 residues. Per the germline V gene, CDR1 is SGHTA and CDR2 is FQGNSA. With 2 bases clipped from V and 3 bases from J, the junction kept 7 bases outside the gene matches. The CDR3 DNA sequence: TGTGCCAGCAGCTTATCGCTCCGGACAGGCTACAATGAGCAGTTCTTC. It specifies CASSLSLRTGYNEQFF.

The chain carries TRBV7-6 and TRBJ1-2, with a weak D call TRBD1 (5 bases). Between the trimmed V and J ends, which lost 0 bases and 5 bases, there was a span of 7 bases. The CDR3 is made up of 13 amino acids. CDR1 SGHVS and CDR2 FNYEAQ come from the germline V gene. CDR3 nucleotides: TGTGCCAGCAGCTTAGCGGACACTTATGGCTACACCTTC. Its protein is CASSLADTYGYTF. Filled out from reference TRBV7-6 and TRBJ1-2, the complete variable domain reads GAGVSQSPRYKVTKRGQDVALRCDPISGHVSLYWYRQALGQGPEFLTYFNYEAQQDKSGLPNDRFSAERPEGSISTLTIQRTEQRDSAMYRCASSLADTYGYTFGSGTRLTVV.

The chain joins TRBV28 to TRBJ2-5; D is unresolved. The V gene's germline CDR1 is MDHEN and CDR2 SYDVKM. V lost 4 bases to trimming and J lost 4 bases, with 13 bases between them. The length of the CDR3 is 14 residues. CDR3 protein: CASSSPVRVETQYF. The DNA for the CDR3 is TGTGCCAGCAGTTCGCCCGTACGGGTAGAGACCCAGTACTTC. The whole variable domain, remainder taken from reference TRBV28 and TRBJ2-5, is DVKVTQSSRYLVKRTGEKVFLECVQDMDHENMFWYRQDPGLGLRLIYFSYDVKMKEKGDIPEGYSVSREKKERFSLILESASTNQTSMYLCASSSPVRVETQYFGPGTRLLVL.

CDR3 in DNA: TGTGCCATCAGAAGACAGGGGGCGCTGGGCCAGCCTAGCACAGATACGCAGTATTTT. Translating gives CAIRRQGALGQPSTDTQYF. The chain links TRBV10-3 to TRBJ2-3, with TRBD1 identical over 10 bases. Looked up from germline, CDR1 is ENHRY and CDR2 is SYGVKD. The CDR3 is 19 amino acids. Trimming at V came to 6 bases and at J to 0 bases, leaving 15 bases not matched to a gene.

For the CDR3, the DNA is TGCAGCGTTGAGCCCCTTCAGACTAGCGGGATCGATGAGCAGTTCTTC. Its translation: CSVEPLQTSGIDEQFF. The chain carries TRBV29-1 and TRBJ2-1; 11 positions match TRBD2. The CDR3 sequence is 16 residues long. Germline loops: CDR1 SQVTM, CDR2 ANQGSEA. The ends lost 3 bases at V and 8 bases at J; junction bases unmatched: 12.

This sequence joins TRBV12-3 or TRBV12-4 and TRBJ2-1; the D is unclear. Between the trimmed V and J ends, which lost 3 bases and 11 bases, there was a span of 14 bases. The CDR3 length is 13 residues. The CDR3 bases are TGTGCCAGCAGTTTTGGGTCTACGGAGAAGCAGTTCTTC. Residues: CASSFGSTEKQFF.

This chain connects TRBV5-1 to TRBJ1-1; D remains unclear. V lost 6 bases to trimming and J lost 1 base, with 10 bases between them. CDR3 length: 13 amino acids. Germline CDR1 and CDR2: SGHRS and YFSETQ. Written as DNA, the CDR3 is TGCGCCAGCACCCGGGCGGGGAACACTGAAGCTTTCTTT. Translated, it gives CASTRAGNTEAFF.

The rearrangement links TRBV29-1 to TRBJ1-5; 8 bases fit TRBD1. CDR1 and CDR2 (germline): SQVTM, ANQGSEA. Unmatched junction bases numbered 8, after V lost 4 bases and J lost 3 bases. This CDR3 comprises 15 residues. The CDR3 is CSVASGQGPNQPQHF. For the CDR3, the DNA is TGCAGCGTTGCCAGCGGACAGGGACCCAATCAGCCCCAGCATTTT.